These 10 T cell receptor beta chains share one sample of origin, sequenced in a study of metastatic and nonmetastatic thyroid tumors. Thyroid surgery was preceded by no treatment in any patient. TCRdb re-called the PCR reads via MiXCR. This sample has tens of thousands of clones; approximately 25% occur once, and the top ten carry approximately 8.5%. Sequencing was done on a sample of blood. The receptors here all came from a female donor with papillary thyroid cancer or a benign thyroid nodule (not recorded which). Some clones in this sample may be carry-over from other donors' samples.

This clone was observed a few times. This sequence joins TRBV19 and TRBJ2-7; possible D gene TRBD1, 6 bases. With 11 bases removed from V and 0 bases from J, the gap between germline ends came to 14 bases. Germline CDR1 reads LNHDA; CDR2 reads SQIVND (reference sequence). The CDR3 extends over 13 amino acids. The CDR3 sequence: CAGIGDISYEQYF. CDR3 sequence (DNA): TGTGCCGGTATAGGGGACATCTCCTACGAGCAGTACTTC.

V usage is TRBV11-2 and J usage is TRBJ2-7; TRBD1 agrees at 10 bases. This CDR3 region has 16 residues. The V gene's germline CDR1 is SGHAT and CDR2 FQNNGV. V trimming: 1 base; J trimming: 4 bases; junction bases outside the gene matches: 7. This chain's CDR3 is CASSLGETGGVYEQYF. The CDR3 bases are TGTGCCAGCAGCTTAGGCGAGACAGGGGGCGTTTACGAGCAGTACTTC.

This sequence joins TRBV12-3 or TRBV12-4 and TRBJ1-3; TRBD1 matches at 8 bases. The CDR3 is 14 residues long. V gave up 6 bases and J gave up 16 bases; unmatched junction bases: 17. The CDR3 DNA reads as TGTGCCAGCAGCACCGGACAGGGTAGGACAGTGGAGTATTTT. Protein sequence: CASSTGQGRTVEYF.

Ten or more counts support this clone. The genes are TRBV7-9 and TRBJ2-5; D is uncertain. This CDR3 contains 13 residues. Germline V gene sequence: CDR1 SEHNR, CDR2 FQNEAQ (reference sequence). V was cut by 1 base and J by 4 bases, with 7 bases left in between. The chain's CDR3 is CASSLEVPETQYF. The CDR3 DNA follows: TGTGCCAGCAGCTTAGAGGTTCCAGAGACCCAGTACTTC.

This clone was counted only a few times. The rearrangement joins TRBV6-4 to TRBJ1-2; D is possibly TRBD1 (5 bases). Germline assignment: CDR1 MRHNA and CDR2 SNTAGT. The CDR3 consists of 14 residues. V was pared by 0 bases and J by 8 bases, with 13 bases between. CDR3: CASSDSDGGSGYTF. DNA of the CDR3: TGTGCCAGCAGTGACTCCGACGGGGGGTCGGGCTACACCTTC.

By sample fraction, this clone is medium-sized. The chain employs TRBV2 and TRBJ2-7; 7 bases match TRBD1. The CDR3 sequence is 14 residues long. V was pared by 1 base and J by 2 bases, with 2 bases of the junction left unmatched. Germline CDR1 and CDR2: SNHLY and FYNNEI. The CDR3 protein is CASSEGDSPYEQYF. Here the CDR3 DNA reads TGTGCCAGCAGTGAAGGGGACAGCCCCTACGAGCAGTACTTC.

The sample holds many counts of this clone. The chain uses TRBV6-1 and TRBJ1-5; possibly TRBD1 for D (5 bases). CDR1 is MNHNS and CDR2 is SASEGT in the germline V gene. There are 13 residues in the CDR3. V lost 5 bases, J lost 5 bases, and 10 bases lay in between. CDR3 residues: CASSWAGHQPQHF. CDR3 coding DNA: TGTGCCAGCAGTTGGGCAGGGCATCAGCCCCAGCATTTT.

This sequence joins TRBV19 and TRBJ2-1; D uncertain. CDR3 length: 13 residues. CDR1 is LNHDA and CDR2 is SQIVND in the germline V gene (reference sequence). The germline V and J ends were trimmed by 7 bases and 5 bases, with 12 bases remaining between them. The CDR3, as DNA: TGTGCCAGTAAATCAATGGCTAACAATGAGCAGTTCTTC. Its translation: CASKSMANNEQFF.

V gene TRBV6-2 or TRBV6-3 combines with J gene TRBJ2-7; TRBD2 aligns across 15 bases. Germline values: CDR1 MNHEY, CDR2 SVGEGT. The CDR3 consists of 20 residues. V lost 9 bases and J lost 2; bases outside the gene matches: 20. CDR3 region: CARRTYQPGLAGGCPYEQYF. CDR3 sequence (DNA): TGTGCCAGAAGAACTTACCAACCGGGACTAGCGGGAGGTTGCCCCTACGAGCAGTACTTC.

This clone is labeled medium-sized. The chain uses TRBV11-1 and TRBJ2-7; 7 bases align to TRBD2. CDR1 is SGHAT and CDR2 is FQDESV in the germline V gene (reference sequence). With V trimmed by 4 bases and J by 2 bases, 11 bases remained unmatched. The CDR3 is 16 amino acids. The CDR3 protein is CASSSASGRTAYEQYF. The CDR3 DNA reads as TGTGCCAGCAGCTCAGCATCCGGGAGGACGGCCTACGAGCAGTACTTC.